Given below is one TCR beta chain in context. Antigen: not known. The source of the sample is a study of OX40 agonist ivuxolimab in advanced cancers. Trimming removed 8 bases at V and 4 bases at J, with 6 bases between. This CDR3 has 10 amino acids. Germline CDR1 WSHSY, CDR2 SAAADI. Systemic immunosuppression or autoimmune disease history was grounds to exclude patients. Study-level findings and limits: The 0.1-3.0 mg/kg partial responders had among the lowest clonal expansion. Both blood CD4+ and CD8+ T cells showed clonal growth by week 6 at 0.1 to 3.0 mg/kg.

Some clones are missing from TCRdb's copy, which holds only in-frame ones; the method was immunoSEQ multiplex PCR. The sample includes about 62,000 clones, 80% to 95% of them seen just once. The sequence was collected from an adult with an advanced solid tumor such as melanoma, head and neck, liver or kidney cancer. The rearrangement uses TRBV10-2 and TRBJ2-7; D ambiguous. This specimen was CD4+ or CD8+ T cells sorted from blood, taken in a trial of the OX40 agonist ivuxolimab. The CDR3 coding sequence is TGCGCCAGCGCAGGATACGAGCAGTACTTC. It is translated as CASAGYEQYF.